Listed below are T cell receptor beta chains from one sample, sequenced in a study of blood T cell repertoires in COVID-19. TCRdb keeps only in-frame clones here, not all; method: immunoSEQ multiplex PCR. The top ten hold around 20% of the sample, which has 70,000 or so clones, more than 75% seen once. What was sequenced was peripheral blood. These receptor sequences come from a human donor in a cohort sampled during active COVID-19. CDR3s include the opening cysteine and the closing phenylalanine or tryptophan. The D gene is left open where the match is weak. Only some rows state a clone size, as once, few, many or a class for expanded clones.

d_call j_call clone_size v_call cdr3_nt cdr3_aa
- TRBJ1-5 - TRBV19 TGTGCCAGTACTATCGGGGACACCAATCAGCCCCAGCATTTT CASTIGDTNQPQHF
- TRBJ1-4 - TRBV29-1 TGCAGCGTGCCAGACAGCACCCTTGAAAAACTGTTTTTT CSVPDSTLEKLFF
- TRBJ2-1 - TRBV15 TGTGCCACCAGCAGAGATTTCGGCGGGCTTGCGGTGAATGAGCAGTTCTTC CATSRDFGGLAVNEQFF
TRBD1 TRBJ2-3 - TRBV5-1 TGCGCCAGCAGCTTGGCCGGGACAGGGGACATAACGCAGTATTTT CASSLAGTGDITQYF
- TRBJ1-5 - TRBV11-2 TGTGCCAGCAGCTCCTCCGTCAATCAGCCCCAGCATTTT CASSSSVNQPQHF
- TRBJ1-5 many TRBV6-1 TGTGCCAGCAGTGAAGCCCAGCCAAATCGGGGGGCAACTCAGCCCCAGCATTTT CASSEAQPNRGATQPQHF
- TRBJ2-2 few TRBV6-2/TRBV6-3 TGTGCCAGCAGTTACAGGGCGGGCGGGGAGCTGTTTTTT CASSYRAGGELFF
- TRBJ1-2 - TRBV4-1 TGCGCCAGCAGCCAAGATCATGGGAGTGAGAATGGCTACACCTTC CASSQDHGSENGYTF
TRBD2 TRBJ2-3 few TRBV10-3 TGTGCCATCAATATTGGCGGGAGAAACACAGATACGCAGTATTTT CAINIGGRNTDTQYF
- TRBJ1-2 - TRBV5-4 TGTGCCAGTAGCGACAAGCTTAACTATGGCTACACCTTC CASSDKLNYGYTF
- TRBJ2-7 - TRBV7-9 TGTGCCAGCAGCCGATCTCAGGGAAGGGGTTCCTACGAGCAGTACTTC CASSRSQGRGSYEQYF
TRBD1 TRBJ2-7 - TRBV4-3 TGCGCCAGCAGCCAAGATGGGGACAGGGGTTACGAGCAGTACTTC CASSQDGDRGYEQYF
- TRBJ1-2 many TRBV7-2 TGTGCCAGCAGCACTCCGGACAGTCGGTATGGCTACACCTTC CASSTPDSRYGYTF
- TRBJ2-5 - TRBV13 TGTGCCAGCAGCTTAAATCGACAGCAAGAGACCCAGTACTTC CASSLNRQQETQYF
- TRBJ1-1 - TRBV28 TGTGCCAGCAGTTCTGGCTGGTTACGTGAAGCTTTCTTT CASSSGWLREAFF
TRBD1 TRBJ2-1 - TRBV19 TGTGCCAGTAGTATCCCAGGGGACAGGAGTAATGAGCAGTTCTTC CASSIPGDRSNEQFF
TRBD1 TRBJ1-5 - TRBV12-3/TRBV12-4 TGTGCCAGCAGGGGGACAGGGGATCAGCCCCAGCATTTT CASRGTGDQPQHF
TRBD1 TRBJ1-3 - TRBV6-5 TGTGCCAGCAGTCGACAGGACAGGGTCATGAACACCATATATTTT CASSRQDRVMNTIYF
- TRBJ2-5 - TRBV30 TGTGCCTGGGTAGGGACATCCGTCCGGGGGACCCAGTACTTC CAWVGTSVRGTQYF
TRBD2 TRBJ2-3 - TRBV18 TGTGCCAGCTCGGCTAGCGGGGGGTCATCAGATACGCAGTATTTT CASSASGGSSDTQYF
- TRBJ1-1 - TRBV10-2 TGCGCCAGCAGTGAGTCCCACTCAGGGACTTACACTGAAGCTTTCTTT CASSESHSGTYTEAFF
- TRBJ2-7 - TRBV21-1 TGTGCCAGCACGAAATGGGACACTCCTTACGAGCAGTACTTC CASTKWDTPYEQYF
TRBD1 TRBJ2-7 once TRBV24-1 TGTGCCACCAGTGATTTTCGGGACAGAACCCGCAGCGAGCAGTACTTC CATSDFRDRTRSEQYF
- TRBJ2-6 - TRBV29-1 TGCAGCGTTGGTGCTAACTCTGGGGCCAACGTCCTGACTTTC CSVGANSGANVLTF
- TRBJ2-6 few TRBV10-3 TGTGCCATCAGTGGAACGGCTGGGGCCAACGTCCTGACTTTC CAISGTAGANVLTF
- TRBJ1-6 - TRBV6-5 TGTGCCACGAGTCGTACAGGGTTTTCACCCCTCCACTTT CATSRTGFSPLHF
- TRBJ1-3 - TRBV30 TGTGCCTGGAGGACGGGTTACTCTGGAAACACCATATATTTT CAWRTGYSGNTIYF
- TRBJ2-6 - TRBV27 TGTGCCAGCAGTTTCTATGTCGGGAGTGGGGCCAACGTCCTGACTTTC CASSFYVGSGANVLTF
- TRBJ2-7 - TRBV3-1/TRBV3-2 TGTGCCAGGTGGCGAGGTTCGAGTTTC CARWRGSSF
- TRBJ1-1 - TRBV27 TGTGCCAGCAGTTTATCACCAGGGAGGGAAGCTTTCTTT CASSLSPGREAFF
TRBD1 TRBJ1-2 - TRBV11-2 TGTGCCAGCAGCACCTGGACAGGTGGCTACACCTTC CASSTWTGGYTF
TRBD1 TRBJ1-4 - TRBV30 TGTGCCTGGAGTGAAAGGGGGCCCCTCGGTGAAAAACTGTTTTTT CAWSERGPLGEKLFF
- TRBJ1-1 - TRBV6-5 TGTGCCAGCAGTTACGACGACAGGAACACTGAAGCTTTCTTT CASSYDDRNTEAFF
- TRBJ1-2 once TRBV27 TGTGCCAGCAGTTTATCTAGGGGGAACGGTGGCTACACCTTC CASSLSRGNGGYTF
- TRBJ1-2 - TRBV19 TGTGCCAGTAGTCCGTGGGGCCCGGGCTACACCTTC CASSPWGPGYTF
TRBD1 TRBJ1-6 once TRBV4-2 TGTGCCAGCAGCCAAGTGATAGGGACAGCCAGTTCACCCCTCCACTTT CASSQVIGTASSPLHF
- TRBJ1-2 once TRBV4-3 TGCGCCAGCAGCCTGAACACCAACTATGGCTACACCTTC CASSLNTNYGYTF
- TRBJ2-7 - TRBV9 TGTGCCAGCAGCTCAGGCACTAGCTCCTACGAGCAGTACTTC CASSSGTSSYEQYF
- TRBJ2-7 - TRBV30 TGTGCCTGGAGTGTCCAGGTTAGGGGGCAGTACTTC CAWSVQVRGQYF
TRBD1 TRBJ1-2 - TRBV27 TGTGCCAGCAGGACAGGGAAGGGGCTAGACTATGGCTACACCTTC CASRTGKGLDYGYTF
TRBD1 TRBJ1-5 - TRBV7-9 TGTGCCAGCAGCTTAGGTGGGACAGGGAATTCGCAGCCCCAGCATTTT CASSLGGTGNSQPQHF
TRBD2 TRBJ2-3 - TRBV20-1 TGCAGTGCTAGTCACCTAGCGGGGAGCACAGATACGCAGTATTTT CSASHLAGSTDTQYF
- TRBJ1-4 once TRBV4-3 TGCGCCAGCCGCAAAAGACAGGCCCCTAATGAAAAACTGTTTTTT CASRKRQAPNEKLFF
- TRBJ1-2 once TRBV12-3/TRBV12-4 TGTGCCAGCAGTCCCCGAGGGTATGGCTACACCTTC CASSPRGYGYTF